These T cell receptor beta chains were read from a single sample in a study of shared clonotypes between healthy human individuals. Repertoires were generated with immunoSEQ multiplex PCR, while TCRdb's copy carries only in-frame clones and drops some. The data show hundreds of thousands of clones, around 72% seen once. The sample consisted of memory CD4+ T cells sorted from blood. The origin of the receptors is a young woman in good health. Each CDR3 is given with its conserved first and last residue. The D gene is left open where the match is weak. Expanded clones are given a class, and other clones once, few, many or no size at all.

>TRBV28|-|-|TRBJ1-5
TGTGCCAGCACGGGCTCGGTAAACAATCAGCCCCAGCATTTT
CASTGSVNNQPQHF
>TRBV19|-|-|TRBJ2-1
TGTGCCAGTAGTGGCGCCTACAATGAGCAGTTCTTC
CASSGAYNEQFF
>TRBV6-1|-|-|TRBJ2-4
TGTGCCAGCAGTGAAAATTCGGGCGGAGTAGACTCTAAAAACATTCAGTACTTC
CASSENSGGVDSKNIQYF
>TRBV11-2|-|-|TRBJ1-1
TGTGCCAGCAGCTTAGGCCTTGGGACAAAGAACACTGAAGCTTTCTTT
CASSLGLGTKNTEAFF
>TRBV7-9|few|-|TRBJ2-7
TGTGCCAGCAGCTTAAGCAGCCTGACCTACGAGCAGTACTTC
CASSLSSLTYEQYF
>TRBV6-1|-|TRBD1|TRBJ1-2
TGTGCCAGCAGTTTGGACAGGACTAACTATGGCTACACCTTC
CASSLDRTNYGYTF
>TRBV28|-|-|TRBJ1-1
TGTGCCAGCTATTGGCGGGGCGGTACTGAAGCTTTCTTT
CASYWRGGTEAFF
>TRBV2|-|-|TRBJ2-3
TGTGCCAGCACCAGATTGAGCACAGATACGCAGTATTTT
CASTRLSTDTQYF
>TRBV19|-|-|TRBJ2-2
TGTGCCAGTAGTCCACGGACTACTCTTTTTAATCTGTTTTTT
CASSPRTTLFNLFF
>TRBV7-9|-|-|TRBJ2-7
TGTGCCAGCAGCTTTATGGACGAGCAGTACTTC
CASSFMDEQYF
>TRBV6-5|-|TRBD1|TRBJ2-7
TGTGCCAGCAGTTACTCAGGACAGGGGGTCGCCTACGAGCAGTACTTC
CASSYSGQGVAYEQYF
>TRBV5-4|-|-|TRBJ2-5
TGTGCCAGCAGCTTGGCCGAGGGGACGGAGACCCAGTACTTC
CASSLAEGTETQYF
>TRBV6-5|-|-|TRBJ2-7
TGTGCCAGCAGTTACATGGGGGAAAGCGAGCAGTACTTC
CASSYMGESEQYF
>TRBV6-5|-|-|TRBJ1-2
TGTGCCAGCAGTTCTTCCGGATATGGCTACACCTTC
CASSSSGYGYTF
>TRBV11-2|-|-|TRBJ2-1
TGTGCCAGCAGCTGGGGAGCGGCCCTAAACAATGAGCAGTTCTTC
CASSWGAALNNEQFF
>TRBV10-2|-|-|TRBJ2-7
TGCGCCAGCAGATCGGAGGGGGTTCGAGAGCAGTACTTC
CASRSEGVREQYF
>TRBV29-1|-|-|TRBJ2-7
TGCAGCGTTGAAGTATCCGGCATAAACGAGCAGTACTTC
CSVEVSGINEQYF
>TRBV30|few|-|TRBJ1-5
TGTGCCTGGGGACAGTTAGGCAATCAGCCCCAGCATTTT
CAWGQLGNQPQHF
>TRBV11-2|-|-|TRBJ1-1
TGTGCCAGCAGCTTAGAGGTAGAAGCTTTCTTT
CASSLEVEAFF
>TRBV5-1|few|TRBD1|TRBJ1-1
TGCGCCAGCAGCTTGGGACAGGGGGAGAATGAAGCTTTCTTT
CASSLGQGENEAFF
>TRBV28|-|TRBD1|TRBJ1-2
TGTGCCAGCAAACGCGGCGGGGACAGGGTAAACTATGGCTACACCTTC
CASKRGGDRVNYGYTF
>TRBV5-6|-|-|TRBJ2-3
TGTGCCAGCAGCTTGTCTCCAGGACCCCTCACAGATACGCAGTATTTT
CASSLSPGPLTDTQYF
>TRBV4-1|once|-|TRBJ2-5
TGCGCCAGCAGTCCGACCGGGGCTCAAGAGACCCAGTACTTC
CASSPTGAQETQYF